Listed here is a single T cell receptor (beta chain). Its antigen is as yet unknown. Sequencing used immunoSEQ multiplex PCR; TCRdb keeps in-frame clones, though not all of them. Among 350,000 to 450,000 clones listed, roughly four fifths were seen once. The data derive from a study of Ad26.COV2.S vaccination and SARS-CoV-2 variants. CDR3 size: 14 residues. The V gene's germline CDR1 is SGHDT and CDR2 YYEEEE. Trimming took off 6 bases at V and 1 base at J, with 11 bases between the two ends. Treatment here: about 20 received Ad26.COV2.S at low or high dose, single or two shots; roughly five received placebo; per-sample allocation not given. Samples analyzed were those drawn on day 63 after the first vaccine or placebo injection. It was Wuhan-strain SARS-CoV-2 spike that the Ad26 vaccine vector expressed. Study observations and caveats: CD8+ and CD4+ T cells specific for spike reportedly responded with substantial breadth after vaccination. Vaccinated individuals (as opposed to placebo recipients) had higher spike-specific TCR breadth.

The chain combines TRBV5-6 with TRBJ1-3; possibly TRBD1 for D (5 bases). The material sequenced was peripheral blood, taken in a trial of Ad26.COV2.S vaccine versus placebo. The source is a person aged 18 to 65 who received the Ad26.COV2.S COVID-19 vaccine or a placebo. CDR3 DNA: TGTGCCAGCACCAGAAGGGGTTCTGGAAACACCATATATTTT. This gives the protein CASTRRGSGNTIYF.